Each of the 19 T cell receptor beta chains below was sequenced from the same sample in a study of T cells in Graves' hyperthyroidism and ophthalmopathy. RNA transcripts served as the template for amplifying TCR beta CDR3 regions. Primed by the HTBI set, a first-round RT-PCR was run on the TCR CDR3. Each CDR3 protein is one row after TCRdb ran MiXCR on the multiplex PCR reads. The sample holds some 490,000 distinct CDR3 sequences; less than 25% are singletons and the top ten take about 49%. Material: blood. The receptors here all came from a woman aged 70 to 79 with Graves' ophthalmopathy.

This clonotype was detected only a few times. The chain combines TRBV11-2 with TRBJ2-2; D ambiguous. Germline assignment: CDR1 SGHAT and CDR2 FQNNGV. V was cut by 8 bases and J by 5 bases, with 18 bases left in between. The CDR3 length is 15 residues. For the CDR3, the DNA is TGTGCCAGCGTTCTTTCGCAGTTTTTAACCGGGGAGCTGTTTTTT. Encoded protein: CASVLSQFLTGELFF.

This clonotype was seen a handful of times. This chain uses TRBV6-2 or TRBV6-3 with TRBJ1-2, with D possibly being TRBD1 (5 bases). The CDR3 is 13 amino acids. The V end was cut by 7 bases, the J end by 5 bases, with 14 bases between. Looked up from germline, CDR1 is MNHEY and CDR2 is SVGEGT. The CDR3 loop is CASTHRTTYGYTF. The CDR3, as DNA: TGTGCCAGCACCCACCGGACAACTTATGGCTACACCTTC.

This clonotype was seen more than once but under ten times. The chain carries TRBV14 and TRBJ2-6; 8 bases map to TRBD1. Trimming took 4 bases from V and 13 from J; bases not matched to a gene: 3. The CDR3 sequence is 12 residues long. Germline CDR1 and CDR2: SGHDN and FVKESK. In DNA, the CDR3 is TGTGCCAGCAGCCCGGACAGGGTGGTCCTGACTTTC. Its translation: CASSPDRVVLTF.

The J gene is TRBJ2-1, the V gene TRBV30; no reliable D call. Germline V gives CDR1 GTSNPN, CDR2 SVGIG (reference sequence). The CDR3 has 10 residues. In nucleotides, the CDR3 is TGTGCACTCGGTCACAATGAGCAGTTCTTC. This sequence encodes CALGHNEQFF.

The chain uses TRBV9 and TRBJ2-1, with D perhaps matching TRBD1 or TRBD2 (6 bases each). CDR1 and CDR2 (germline): SGDLS, YYNGEE. The CDR3 is made up of 15 amino acids. Trimming took off 4 bases at V and 7 bases at J, with 18 bases between the two ends. This CDR3 reads CASSPARRRGNEQFF. The DNA of the CDR3 is TGTGCCAGCAGCCCCGCACGGAGGAGGGGGAATGAGCAGTTCTTC. The full variable domain, with the rest looked up from reference TRBV9 and TRBJ2-1, is DSGVTQTPKHLITATGQRVTLRCSPRSGDLSVYWYQQSLDQGLQFLIQYYNGEERAKGNILERFSAQQFPDLHSELNLSSLELGDSALYFCASSPARRRGNEQFFGPGTRLTVL.

This clonotype was counted many times. The chain joins TRBV15 to TRBJ2-5; D is undetermined. The CDR3 is 15 amino acids. Between the trimmed V and J ends, which lost 2 bases and 4 bases, there was a span of 14 bases. CDR1 is LNHNV and CDR2 is YYDKDF in the germline V gene (reference sequence). CDR3: CATSRILSGPETQYF. For the CDR3, the DNA is TGTGCCACCAGCAGAATCTTAAGTGGGCCAGAGACCCAGTACTTC. Looking up the rest from reference TRBV15 and TRBJ2-5 gives the full variable domain: DAMVIQNPRYQVTQFGKPVTLSCSQTLNHNVMYWYQQKSSQAPKLLFHYYDKDFNNEADTPDNFQSRRPNTSFCFLDIRSPGLGDTAMYLCATSRILSGPETQYFGPGTRLLVL.

The chain uses TRBV20-1 and TRBJ2-7; 11 bases agree with TRBD2. Germline CDR1 is DFQATT and CDR2 is SNEGSKA (reference sequence). The CDR3 has 15 residues. V dropped 4 bases and J dropped 5; count of bases not matched to a gene: 10. The CDR3 loop reads CSAMIAGGPSNEQYF. CDR3 DNA: TGCAGTGCTATGATAGCGGGAGGGCCTTCCAACGAGCAGTACTTC.

This clonotype was seen only a few times. The rearrangement uses TRBV7-3 and TRBJ1-6; D gene unclear. V lost 1 base to trimming and J lost 9 bases, with 7 bases between them. CDR1 and CDR2 (germline): SGHTA, FQGTGA. The CDR3 consists of 13 residues. This chain's CDR3 is CASSLIGGSPLHF. The DNA of the CDR3 is TGTGCCAGCAGCTTAATCGGTGGTTCACCCCTCCACTTT.

The sample holds a few counts of this clonotype. The V gene is TRBV20-1, the J gene TRBJ2-5; D not resolved. The CDR3 is made up of 14 amino acids. From germline, CDR1 is DFQATT and CDR2 SNEGSKA (reference sequence). V was shortened by 0 bases and J by 5 bases, with 13 bases between the two germline ends. The CDR3 coding sequence is TGCAGTGCTAGAGACGGACGCCGGGCGGAGACCCAGTACTTC. Amino acids: CSARDGRRAETQYF.

A few counts support this clonotype. The V gene is TRBV5-1, the J gene TRBJ2-7, with TRBD1 matching over 10 bases. V lost 3 bases, J lost 2 bases, and 5 bases stayed unmatched. Germline V gene sequence: CDR1 SGHRS, CDR2 YFSETQ. This CDR3 contains 15 residues. The CDR3 DNA sequence: TGCGCCAGCAGCTCCGCGGGACAGGGGACCTACGAGCAGTACTTC. It is translated as CASSSAGQGTYEQYF. The full variable domain, with the rest looked up from reference TRBV5-1 and TRBJ2-7, is KAGVTQTPRYLIKTRGQQVTLSCSPISGHRSVSWYQQTPGQGLQFLFEYFSETQRNKGNFPGRFSGRQFSNSRSEMNVSTLELGDSALYLCASSSAGQGTYEQYFGPGTRLTVT.

A remark on this clonotype: The CDR3 does not close with the conserved phenylalanine or tryptophan, likely indicating a read error. This chain joins TRBV6-9 and TRBJ2-7; TRBD1 matches at 9 bases. Germline V gives CDR1 MNHGY, CDR2 SVAAGI. V dropped 3 bases and J dropped 4; count of bases not matched to a gene: 13. The CDR3 length is 17 residues. The CDR3 reads CASSYTTLQGAVYEQYL. CDR3 nucleotides: TGTGCCAGCAGTTACACCACCCTACAGGGGGCTGTTTACGAGCAGTACCTC.

This clonotype was detected a few times. The V gene is TRBV12-3 or TRBV12-4, the J gene TRBJ2-6; D unresolved. This CDR3 comprises 12 residues. V gave up 5 bases and J gave up 11 bases, with 10 bases separating them. CDR3: CASSPGEDVLTF. The CDR3, as DNA: TGTGCCAGCAGTCCCGGAGAGGACGTCCTGACTTTC.

This clonotype has more than one count but fewer than ten. This chain connects TRBV28 to TRBJ1-1, with D unresolved. Per the germline V gene, CDR1 is MDHEN and CDR2 is SYDVKM. Trimming took off 2 bases at V and 4 bases at J, with 8 bases between the two ends. The CDR3 is 13 residues long. The CDR3 DNA reads as TGTGCCAGCAGTTTAAGGGCTACCACTGAAGCTTTCTTT. Translating it yields CASSLRATTEAFF.

This sequence joins TRBV6-1 and TRBJ2-3; 7 bases map to TRBD2. Trimming removed 7 bases from V and 1 base from J; junction bases left unmatched: 8. This CDR3 contains 15 residues. Per the germline V gene, CDR1 is MNHNS and CDR2 is SASEGT. The CDR3 is CASNRGTIGTDTQYF. CDR3 bases: TGTGCCAGCAACCGAGGGACTATCGGCACAGATACGCAGTATTTT.

The rearrangement joins TRBV28 to TRBJ2-7; 7 nucleotides line up with TRBD2. Germline trimming cut 1 base from V and 5 bases from J; bases unmatched to any gene: 5. Germline loops: CDR1 MDHEN, CDR2 SYDVKM. The length of the CDR3 is 14 residues. CDR3 sequence reads: CASSLLGGLDEQYF. The CDR3 DNA reads as TGTGCCAGCAGTTTATTGGGAGGGCTCGACGAGCAGTACTTC.

The rearrangement joins TRBV20-1 to TRBJ1-4, with unresolved D. Trimming shortened V by 0 bases and J by 7 bases, and 9 bases separated the two germline ends. The CDR3 has 13 residues. Germline CDR1 is DFQATT and CDR2 is SNEGSKA (reference sequence). The CDR3 DNA sequence: TGCAGTGCTAGAGATTCGGGAGTTGAAAAACTGTTTTTT. Its translation is CSARDSGVEKLFF.

The V and J genes are TRBV7-2 and TRBJ2-3, with 7 bases lining up with TRBD2. The V and J ends lost 6 bases and 0 bases, in that order; junction bases with no gene match: 3. Germline loops: CDR1 SGHTA, CDR2 FQGNSA. The CDR3 runs 14 residues. CDR3 nucleotides: TGTGCCAGCAGGCTAGCGGCCAGCACAGATACGCAGTATTTT. It specifies CASRLAASTDTQYF.

A single count supports this clonotype. A much bigger clone sits one base away, suggesting this may be a read error. V is TRBV2 and J is TRBJ2-7, with D unresolved. This CDR3 has 11 amino acids. The V gene lost 2 bases and the J gene lost 6 bases, with 5 bases spanning the gap. Germline V gene lookup returns CDR1 SNHLY and CDR2 FYNNEI. CDR3 in amino acids: CASSEIFEQYF. The DNA for the CDR3 is TGTGCCAGCAGTGAAATCTTCGAGCAGTACTTC.

This clonotype has at least ten counts. The chain combines TRBV11-2 with TRBJ2-3; no clear D. Germline V gives CDR1 SGHAT, CDR2 FQNNGV. V lost 4 bases and J lost 2, with 10 bases in between. This CDR3 has 14 amino acids. In nucleotides, the CDR3 is TGTGCCAGCAGCTACTTACTCAACACAGATACGCAGTATTTT. The encoded protein is CASSYLLNTDTQYF.